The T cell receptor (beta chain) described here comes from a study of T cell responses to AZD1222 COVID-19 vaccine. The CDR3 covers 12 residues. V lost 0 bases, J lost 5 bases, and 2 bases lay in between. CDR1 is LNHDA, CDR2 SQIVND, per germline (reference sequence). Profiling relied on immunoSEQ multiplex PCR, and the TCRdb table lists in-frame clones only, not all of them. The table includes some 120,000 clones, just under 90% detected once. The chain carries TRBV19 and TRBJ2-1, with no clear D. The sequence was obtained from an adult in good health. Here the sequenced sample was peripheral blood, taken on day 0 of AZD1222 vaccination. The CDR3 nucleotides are TGTGCCAGTAGTATAGATAACAATGAGCAGTTCTTC. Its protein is CASSIDNNEQFF.